These T cell receptor beta chains were read from a single sample in a study of PD-L1 blockade in urothelial cancer. Sequenced by immunoSEQ multiplex PCR; TCRdb stores in-frame clones only, minus some. The repertoire consists of more than 20,000 clones, with 87% occurring once and the leading ten covering approximately 3%. The sample consisted of PBMCs, taken around atezolizumab (anti-PD-L1) treatment. These TCRs come from a man in his fifties with urothelial cancer. CDR3s include the opening cysteine and the closing phenylalanine or tryptophan. The order of the fields is D gene, J gene, clone size, V gene, CDR3 protein, CDR3 DNA. D genes are given only for firm matches. Only part of the rows carry a size: once, few, many, or a class if the clone is expanded.

TRBD2,TRBJ2-1,.,TRBV11-3,CASSSAGTSGTLEQFF,TGTGCCAGCAGTTCGGCGGGGACTAGCGGGACGCTTGAGCAGTTCTTC
TRBD1,TRBJ2-7,.,TRBV27,CASSYRDRDTYEQYF,TGTGCCAGCAGTTACCGGGACAGGGACACCTACGAGCAGTACTTC
TRBD2,TRBJ2-1,.,TRBV28,CASSPILAGPYNEQFF,TGTGCCAGCAGTCCTATACTAGCGGGCCCCTACAATGAGCAGTTCTTC
TRBD2,TRBJ2-5,.,TRBV4-1,CASSPGLAGGTYQETQYF,TGCGCCAGCAGCCCTGGACTAGCGGGGGGGACGTACCAAGAGACCCAGTACTTC
TRBD1,TRBJ2-7,.,TRBV4-3,CASSYLTGGTEQYF,TGCGCCAGCAGCTATTTGACAGGGGGCACCGAGCAGTACTTC
TRBD2,TRBJ2-3,.,TRBV11-2,CANGRLAGGTDTQYF,TGTGCCAACGGGCGGCTAGCGGGAGGCACAGATACGCAGTATTTT
.,TRBJ2-1,.,TRBV4-3,CASSPRSGSNEQFF,TGCGCCAGCAGTCCAAGGTCCGGGAGCAATGAGCAGTTCTTC
TRBD2,TRBJ2-4,.,TRBV7-9,CASSFPGLAGGGAKNIQYF,TGTGCCAGCAGCTTCCCGGGACTAGCGGGAGGGGGGGCCAAAAACATTCAGTACTTC
.,TRBJ2-3,.,TRBV7-2,CASSPVLNYGGRKADTQYF,TGTGCCAGCAGCCCGGTGTTGAATTATGGCGGGCGAAAAGCAGATACGCAGTATTTT
.,TRBJ2-4,.,TRBV28,CASSLWGEGVGNIQYF,TGTGCCAGCAGTTTATGGGGCGAGGGGGTGGGAAACATTCAGTACTTC
TRBD1,TRBJ2-1,.,TRBV5-1,CASSLGTGEHNEQFF,TGCGCCAGCAGCTTGGGGACAGGGGAGCACAATGAGCAGTTCTTC
.,TRBJ1-1,once,TRBV5-1,CASSINTAEAFF,TGCGCCAGCAGCATAAATACGGCTGAAGCTTTCTTT
TRBD2,TRBJ2-5,.,TRBV10-2,CASSDGGGGVDETQYF,TGCGCCAGCAGTGATGGGGGCGGGGGGGTAGATGAGACCCAGTACTTC
TRBD1,TRBJ1-1,.,TRBV7-2,CASSLLSGGDEAFF,TGTGCCAGCAGCTTATTGTCAGGGGGCGATGAAGCTTTCTTT
.,TRBJ2-5,once,TRBV7-9,CASSLAAQVQETQYF,TGTGCCAGCAGCTTAGCGGCACAGGTCCAAGAGACCCAGTACTTC
.,TRBJ2-7,.,TRBV30,CAWKVSGSYEQYF,TGTGCCTGGAAAGTTAGCGGATCCTACGAGCAGTACTTC
TRBD2,TRBJ2-4,.,TRBV28,CASSPSSGLAGLLAKNIQYF,TGTGCCAGCAGTCCCTCGTCGGGACTAGCGGGACTACTAGCCAAAAACATTCAGTACTTC
TRBD2,TRBJ2-5,.,TRBV6-6,CASRSHTGGQTETQYF,TGTGCCAGCAGGTCCCATACGGGGGGGCAGACAGAGACCCAGTACTTC
TRBD1,TRBJ1-2,.,TRBV5-6,CASSPVTGEGYTF,TGTGCCAGCAGCCCCGTCACAGGGGAAGGCTACACCTTC
TRBD2,TRBJ2-7,once,TRBV15,CATSREVLAGKDEQYF,TGTGCCACCAGCAGAGAGGTTCTAGCGGGAAAGGACGAGCAGTACTTC
TRBD1,TRBJ2-3,.,TRBV19,CASSNRDRGSDTQYF,TGTGCCAGTAGTAATCGGGACAGGGGGTCAGATACGCAGTATTTT
.,TRBJ2-2,few,TRBV11-2,CASSADINTGELFF,TGTGCCAGCAGCGCAGACATTAACACCGGGGAGCTGTTTTTT
.,TRBJ2-7,.,TRBV15,CATSRQGSSYEQYF,TGTGCCACCAGCAGGCAGGGGAGCTCCTACGAGCAGTACTTC
.,TRBJ1-3,.,TRBV6-6,CASSYDNSGNTIYF,TGTGCCAGCAGTTACGACAACTCTGGAAACACCATATATTTT
.,TRBJ1-1,.,TRBV5-6,CASSPGVRRETEAFF,TGTGCCAGCAGCCCCGGCGTCCGACGGGAAACTGAAGCTTTCTTT
TRBD1,TRBJ1-2,.,TRBV5-1,CASTGTGMNYGYTF,TGCGCCAGCACCGGGACAGGGATGAACTATGGCTACACCTTC
.,TRBJ1-5,.,TRBV7-2,CASSLGRGGSQPQHF,TGTGCCAGCAGCTTAGGAAGGGGGGGTAGTCAGCCCCAGCATTTT
.,TRBJ2-7,.,TRBV4-3,CASSQDYAGGYEQYF,TGCGCCAGCAGCCAAGACTACGCTGGGGGGTACGAGCAGTACTTC
TRBD2,TRBJ2-1,.,TRBV6-1,CASSEQRGGWNEQFF,TGTGCCAGCAGTGAACAGCGGGGGGGCTGGAATGAGCAGTTCTTC
.,TRBJ2-5,.,TRBV10-3,CAIRGTDPGVGQETQYF,TGTGCCATCAGGGGGACGGATCCAGGGGTGGGCCAAGAGACCCAGTACTTC
TRBD1,TRBJ1-4,once,TRBV4-3,CASSQGTAGTNEKLFF,TGCGCCAGCAGCCAGGGGACAGCCGGGACTAATGAAAAACTGTTTTTT
TRBD1,TRBJ2-4,.,TRBV5-1,CASSLLSTGENIQYF,TGCGCCAGCAGCTTGTTGTCAACAGGGGAAAACATTCAGTACTTC
TRBD1,TRBJ2-6,.,TRBV27,CASSLFVRGSSGANVLTF,TGTGCCAGCAGTTTATTCGTCAGGGGGAGCTCTGGGGCCAACGTCCTGACTTTC
.,TRBJ1-1,.,TRBV5-4,CASSTIGGRGFTGIEAFF,TGTGCCAGCAGCACTATTGGCGGGCGGGGGTTCACGGGCATTGAAGCTTTCTTT
TRBD2,TRBJ2-3,.,TRBV5-5,CASSSSGGGNTQYF,TGTGCCAGCAGCTCTAGCGGGGGGGGAAATACGCAGTATTTT
.,TRBJ1-5,.,TRBV10-3,CAISEIGGAGNQPQHF,TGTGCCATCAGTGAAATTGGGGGGGCAGGCAATCAGCCCCAGCATTTT
.,TRBJ2-5,.,TRBV7-9,CASSLVGMWETQYF,TGTGCCAGCAGCTTAGTCGGGATGTGGGAGACCCAGTACTTC
TRBD1,TRBJ2-1,.,TRBV6-1,CASAQGAHNEQFF,TGTGCCAGCGCACAGGGGGCCCACAATGAGCAGTTCTTC
TRBD1,TRBJ2-1,.,TRBV19,CASRPDRGSNEQFF,TGTGCCAGTAGGCCGGACAGGGGTTCGAATGAGCAGTTCTTC
.,TRBJ1-1,few,TRBV7-2,CASSSAMNTEAFF,TGTGCCAGCAGCTCCGCTATGAACACTGAAGCTTTCTTT